Shown below are 31 T cell receptor beta chains from a single sample sequenced in a study of early T cells in non-severe SARS-CoV-2 infection (dated by TCRdb to about 2021). The receptor library was made with 5' RACE. TCRdb names NextSeq 500 as the instrument used. TCRdb reworked the public reads: Q25 trimming with fastp, MiXCR clone assembly, productive beta chains retained. Entries that share a CDR3 protein sequence are merged under the most common genes and DNA. The sample table holds around 77,000 distinct CDR3 sequences, of which 12% were seen once. The ten largest clones represent roughly a sixth of the sample. The input for sequencing was whole blood, taken at baseline. These receptors were obtained from an adult who was a healthcare worker with PCR-confirmed SARS-CoV-2 infection or an uninfected control (not recorded which). The donor label of this sample is uncertain.

This clonotype came up a few times. The chain has TRBV12-5 and TRBJ1-6; D is ambiguous. V lost 7 bases and J lost 6, with 4 bases in between. Germline CDR1 is LGHNT and CDR2 is FRNRAP. The CDR3 is made up of 11 amino acids. The CDR3 DNA reads TGTGCTAGTGCCCTTAATTCACCCCTCCACTTT. Its protein is CASALNSPLHF.

This clonotype was detected many times. This chain joins TRBV13 and TRBJ2-5, with 7 bases matching TRBD2. This CDR3 has 16 amino acids. Germline V gives CDR1 PRHDT, CDR2 FYEKMQ (reference sequence). The V segment lost 5 bases and the J segment 4 bases; nucleotides outside the gene matches: 13. CDR3 in amino acids: CASSPESGVGTETQYF. The CDR3 DNA reads TGTGCCAGCAGCCCAGAAAGCGGGGTCGGGACAGAGACCCAGTACTTC.

This clonotype appeared a few times. The chain couples TRBV3-1 to TRBJ2-7, with 8 bases that match TRBD2. CDR1 is LGHDT, CDR2 YNNKEL, per germline (reference sequence). Trimming cost V 1 base and J 6 bases; bases outside gene matches: 8. This CDR3 has 15 residues. The CDR3 nucleotides are TGTGCCAGCAGCCAAGTAAAAGCGGGAGCCCCCGAGCAGTACTTC. The encoded protein is CASSQVKAGAPEQYF.

At least ten counts were recorded for this clonotype. The V call is TRBV2, the J call TRBJ1-1, with D tentatively TRBD1 (5 bases). The CDR3 extends over 19 amino acids. The germline V gene encodes CDR1 SNHLY and CDR2 FYNNEI. V gave up 1 base and J gave up 3 bases, with 24 bases separating them. The CDR3 protein is CASSEVGGQSRRLYTEAFF. DNA of the CDR3: TGTGCCAGCAGTGAAGTTGGGGGTCAATCGCGGAGATTGTACACTGAAGCTTTCTTT.

The V gene is TRBV20-1, the J gene TRBJ2-3; TRBD2 is a possible D gene (5 bases). V lost 6 bases and J 0 bases, leaving 13 bases between the germline ends. CDR3 length: 14 residues. Germline lookup yields CDR1 DFQATT and CDR2 SNEGSKA (reference sequence). The CDR3 nucleotides read TGCAGTGCCCCAACTAGGCCTAGCACAGATACGCAGTATTTT. Translating it yields CSAPTRPSTDTQYF.

The J gene is TRBJ2-1, the V gene TRBV19, with a possible D match to TRBD2 (6 bases). The germline V and J ends were trimmed by 3 bases and 6 bases, with 9 bases remaining between them. This CDR3 is built from 13 residues. Germline CDR1 and CDR2: LNHDA and SQIVND (reference sequence). The CDR3 spells CASSIAGTNEQFF. The CDR3, as DNA: TGTGCCAGTAGTATTGCGGGGACCAATGAGCAGTTCTTC.

This clonotype came up a few times. This rearrangement joins TRBV7-3 to TRBJ2-2; D ambiguous. The CDR3 covers 13 residues. V lost 5 bases, J lost 6 bases, and 10 bases lay in between. Per the germline V gene, CDR1 is SGHTA and CDR2 is FQGTGA. In nucleotides, the CDR3 is TGTGCCAGCAGCGTCCACCCGCCCGGGGAGCTGTTTTTT. It is translated as CASSVHPPGELFF.

The chain joins TRBV2 to TRBJ2-3; the match to TRBD2 covers 9 bases. The CDR3 is made up of 15 amino acids. Germline V lookup: CDR1 SNHLY, CDR2 FYNNEI. J lost 4 bases, V lost 7 bases, and 9 bases had no gene match. DNA of the CDR3: TGTGCCAGCAAACTAGCGGGCAGAGCCGCAGATACGCAGTATTTT. As protein: CASKLAGRAADTQYF.

V and J are TRBV29-1 and TRBJ2-5; 8 bases fit TRBD1. The CDR3 spans 14 residues. J lost 5 bases, V lost 7 bases, and 12 bases had no gene match. In germline, CDR1 is SQVTM, CDR2 ANQGSEA. The CDR3 loop is CSGSDQGARETQYF. The DNA of the CDR3 is TGCAGCGGGTCGGATCAGGGGGCTCGGGAGACCCAGTACTTC.

This chain links TRBV12-3 or TRBV12-4 with TRBJ1-1, with TRBD1 as a possible D gene (5 bases). V was shortened by 7 bases and J by 7 bases, with 19 bases between the two germline ends. This CDR3 comprises 14 residues. CDR3 loop: CASILIGAPVEAFF. The CDR3 bases are TGTGCCAGCATTCTGATTGGGGCTCCGGTTGAAGCTTTCTTT.

Only a few counts were recorded for this clonotype. The chain is built from TRBV5-1 and TRBJ1-1, with a weak D call TRBD1 (5 bases). V lost 2 bases and J lost 6, with 14 bases in between. The V gene's germline CDR1 is SGHRS and CDR2 YFSETQ. The CDR3 runs to 14 residues. DNA of the CDR3: TGCGCCAGCAGCTTTGGGCGGCTGGGGGCTGAAGCTTTCTTT. Its protein is CASSFGRLGAEAFF.

Written as DNA, the CDR3 is TGTGCCAGCAGCTTAGCCGGAACTTATGGCTACACCTTC. Translating it yields CASSLAGTYGYTF. This chain connects TRBV11-2 to TRBJ1-2; D not resolved. V was pared by 1 base and J by 5 bases, with 8 bases between. Germline values: CDR1 SGHAT, CDR2 FQNNGV. This CDR3 comprises 13 residues.

The gene calls are TRBV6-5 and TRBJ1-2, with D unclear. This CDR3 spans 15 amino acids. Germline CDR1 reads MNHEY; CDR2 reads SVGAGI. The germline V and J ends were trimmed by 5 bases and 3 bases, with 16 bases remaining between them. CDR3 loop: CASSLASTSYYGYTF. The DNA of the CDR3 is TGTGCCAGCAGTCTCGCCAGTACCTCCTACTATGGCTACACCTTC.

This clonotype was counted ten times or more. The chain joins TRBV20-1 to TRBJ1-1, with a possible D match to TRBD1 (6 bases). V was cut by 1 base and J by 0 bases, with 15 bases left in between. This CDR3 has 16 amino acids. The germline CDR1 and CDR2 sequences are DFQATT and SNEGSKA (reference sequence). The CDR3 is CSARVGFQGMNTEAFF. Written as DNA, the CDR3 is TGCAGTGCTAGAGTTGGCTTCCAGGGGATGAACACTGAAGCTTTCTTT.

The chain employs TRBV19 and TRBJ2-3, with TRBD2 matching over 9 bases. The J segment lost 3 bases and the V segment lost 3 bases, leaving 4 bases of the junction unmatched. CDR1 is LNHDA, CDR2 SQIVND, per germline (reference sequence). This CDR3 has 15 residues. CDR3 residues: CASSISGSFTDTQYF. In nucleotides, the CDR3 is TGTGCCAGTAGTATTAGCGGGAGTTTTACAGATACGCAGTATTTT. Full variable domain (outside the CDR3, taken from reference TRBV19 and TRBJ2-3): DGGITQSPKYLFRKEGQNVTLSCEQNLNHDAMYWYRQDPGQGLRLIYYSQIVNDFQKGDIAEGYSVSREKKESFPLTVTSAQKNPTAFYLCASSISGSFTDTQYFGPGTRLTVL.

This clonotype was seen just once. The chain employs TRBV7-9 and TRBJ2-7; D remains ambiguous. Deletions cut 3 bases from V and 0 bases from J, with 9 bases between. Germline assignment: CDR1 SEHNR and CDR2 FQNEAQ (reference sequence). CDR3 length: 14 residues. CDR3 bases: TGTGCCAGCAGCTTCACCAGTTACTCCTACGAGCAGTACTTC. Translation: CASSFTSYSYEQYF.

V is TRBV10-3 and J is TRBJ2-5; 10 nucleotides agree with TRBD2. The CDR3 contains 19 residues. The ends lost 0 bases at V and 2 bases at J; junction bases unmatched: 12. Looked up from germline, CDR1 is ENHRY and CDR2 is SYGVKD. CDR3: CAISESAEIGTSAQETQYF. Here the CDR3 DNA reads TGTGCCATCAGTGAGTCAGCAGAGATCGGGACTAGCGCACAAGAGACCCAGTACTTC.

Ten or more counts support this clonotype. This chain joins TRBV7-2 and TRBJ2-2; no reliable D call. CDR3 length: 14 residues. V was shortened by 4 bases and J by 4 bases, with 10 bases between the two germline ends. Per germline, CDR1 SGHTA and CDR2 FQGNSA. CDR3 coding DNA: TGTGCCAGCAGCTCCGAGTTCAGCACCGGGGAGCTGTTTTTT. Translating it yields CASSSEFSTGELFF. Based on the CDR3 plus reference TRBV7-2 and TRBJ2-2, the full variable domain is GAGVSQSPSNKVTEKGKDVELRCDPISGHTALYWYRQSLGQGLEFLIYFQGNSAPDKSGLPSDRFSAERTGGSVSTLTIQRTQQEDSAVYLCASSSEFSTGELFFGEGSRLTVL.

This clonotype was observed a few times. This chain links TRBV20-1 with TRBJ2-3, with TRBD2 identical over 11 bases. J gave up 5 bases and V 2 bases, and 9 bases lay outside the gene matches. In germline, CDR1 is DFQATT, CDR2 SNEGSKA (reference sequence). The CDR3 runs 16 residues. The CDR3 DNA is TGCAGTGCTAGACCGGGACTAGCGGTAGCAGAAGATACGCAGTATTTT. Translation: CSARPGLAVAEDTQYF.

This clonotype was seen ten or more times. This chain uses TRBV20-1 with TRBJ1-2, with D maybe TRBD1 (5 bases). Germline assignment: CDR1 DFQATT and CDR2 SNEGSKA (reference sequence). The CDR3 length is 14 residues. Deletions cut 0 bases from V and 5 bases from J, with 13 bases between. The DNA of the CDR3 is TGCAGTGCTAGAGATGGTGGCAGGGAGTATGGCTACACCTTC. This translates into CSARDGGREYGYTF.

This clonotype was counted between two and nine times. V and J are TRBV6-2 or TRBV6-3 and TRBJ1-6; D is unresolved. Germline V lookup: CDR1 MNHEY, CDR2 SVGEGT. V lost 5 bases and J lost 0, with 11 bases in between. This CDR3 has 16 amino acids. The CDR3 DNA sequence: TGTGCCAGCAGTCCCCGGACCTTCTCCTATAATTCACCCCTCCACTTT. Amino acid sequence: CASSPRTFSYNSPLHF.

The chain is built from TRBV19 and TRBJ1-5; 7 bases fit TRBD1. J lost 4 bases, V lost 6 bases, and 9 bases had no gene match. The CDR3 runs 15 residues. CDR1 and CDR2 from the germline V gene are LNHDA and SQIVND (reference sequence). The CDR3 DNA sequence: TGTGCCAGTAGCTTCCGGGACAGCCCTAATCAGCCCCAGCATTTT. It is translated as CASSFRDSPNQPQHF.

This clonotype was recorded a few times. This chain connects TRBV7-2 to TRBJ2-2; D ambiguous. The V end was cut by 6 bases, the J end by 1 base, with 15 bases between. From germline, CDR1 is SGHTA and CDR2 FQGNSA. This CDR3 comprises 16 residues. This CDR3 reads CASSRPPVLNTGELFF. Written as DNA, the CDR3 is TGTGCCAGCAGTCGGCCCCCAGTTCTGAACACCGGGGAGCTGTTTTTT.

This clonotype was counted a few times. The rearrangement links TRBV27 to TRBJ2-7; D is tentatively TRBD1 or TRBD2 (5 bases each). CDR1 and CDR2 (germline): MNHEY, SMNVEV (reference sequence). The CDR3 is 15 amino acids. V was cut by 4 bases and J by 0 bases, with 13 bases left in between. The DNA for the CDR3 is TGTGCCAGCAGTTCGGGACCGCCATTCTCCTACGAGCAGTACTTC. Translating gives CASSSGPPFSYEQYF.

This clonotype was counted only a few times. The chain has TRBV11-2 and TRBJ2-7, with D possibly matching TRBD1 (6 bases). Germline CDR1 SGHAT, CDR2 FQNNGV. The length of the CDR3 is 16 residues. V shed 1 base and J shed 4 bases, with 17 bases lying between them. The CDR3 spells CASSLAIGTRPYEQYF. CDR3 DNA: TGTGCCAGCAGCTTAGCGATCGGGACAAGACCTTACGAGCAGTACTTC.

This clonotype was detected ten times or more. The genes are TRBV7-2 and TRBJ2-3, with D perhaps matching TRBD1 (5 bases). Trimming took 2 bases from V and 6 from J, leaving 9 bases between them. In germline, CDR1 is SGHTA, CDR2 FQGNSA. The length of the CDR3 is 13 residues. Here the CDR3 reads CASSLRGSDTQYF. Written as DNA, the CDR3 is TGTGCCAGCAGCTTAAGGGGTAGCGATACGCAGTATTTT.

There are many counts of this clonotype. The chain combines TRBV12-3 or TRBV12-4 with TRBJ1-2, with TRBD1 matching 7 bases. The CDR3 runs 12 residues. The J segment lost 6 bases and the V segment lost 6 bases, leaving 4 bases of the junction unmatched. The CDR3 spells CASRTGSNGYTF. The DNA of the CDR3 is TGTGCCAGCAGGACAGGGTCGAATGGCTACACCTTC.

This clonotype has more than one count but fewer than ten. The chain couples TRBV12-3 or TRBV12-4 to TRBJ1-1, with D perhaps matching TRBD1 (6 bases). The CDR3 has 14 amino acids. V was pared by 3 bases and J by 0 bases, with 8 bases between. As DNA, the CDR3 is TGTGCCAGCAGTTTGGACAGTTTGAACACTGAAGCTTTCTTT. Protein: CASSLDSLNTEAFF.

The sample holds a few counts of this clonotype. The V and J genes are TRBV12-3 or TRBV12-4 and TRBJ2-1, with 14 bases lining up with TRBD2. This CDR3 comprises 18 residues. J was trimmed by 4 bases and V by 7 bases; bases with no gene match: 12. This chain's CDR3 is CASTGRTSGRRGYNEQFF. For the CDR3, the DNA is TGTGCCAGCACCGGTCGGACTAGCGGGAGGAGGGGATACAATGAGCAGTTCTTC.

In this sample, this clonotype turned up a few times. The chain uses TRBV7-2 and TRBJ2-7; TRBD2 aligns across 11 bases. The CDR3 extends over 15 amino acids. With 5 bases clipped from V and 3 bases from J, the junction kept 6 bases outside the gene matches. Per germline, CDR1 SGHTA and CDR2 FQGNSA. CDR3 bases: TGTGCCAGCAGCGTCCTAGCGGGAGGCCACTACGAGCAGTACTTC. This gives the protein CASSVLAGGHYEQYF.

This clonotype was counted only a few times. The chain has TRBV7-8 and TRBJ1-1; maybe TRBD1 (6 bases). Trimming took 2 bases from V and 3 from J, leaving 10 bases between them. The CDR3 sequence is 14 residues long. Germline V gives CDR1 SGHVS, CDR2 FQNEAQ. CDR3 region: CASSLMRGDTEAFF. In DNA, the CDR3 is TGTGCCAGCAGCTTAATGAGGGGGGACACTGAAGCTTTCTTT.